The clone carrying this T cell receptor (beta chain) was detected ten times or more. Its target is not known. TCRdb redid the calling of the 5' RACE reads with MiXCR, one entry per CDR3 protein. In the table there are hundreds of thousands of distinct CDR3 sequences, more than 9% of which are singletons. This specimen belongs to a study of T cells after yellow fever vaccination. Study-wide context: Fractions of low cell number were prepared using SMART-Seq v4 Ultra Low Input.

Germline V gene sequence: CDR1 SGHTA, CDR2 FQGNSA. Trimming left V 2 bases short and J 0 bases short, with 6 bases between. This CDR3 comprises 14 residues. Overall study findings and caveats: Post-booster repertoires again held most primary-vaccination clones (approximately 96% CD4, roughly 90% CD8). The secondary response showed a weaker magnitude and a faster peak, day 5 versus 15. Abundant clonotypes from the bulk population could get into FACS-sorted repertoires as contaminants.

The receptor comes from a man younger than 45 who received the YFV17D yellow fever vaccine. The genes are TRBV7-2 and TRBJ2-3, with unresolved D. Material: PBMCs, obtained on the day of the yellow fever booster vaccination. The CDR3 nucleotides read TGTGCCAGCAGCTTAAGTGCTAGCACAGATACGCAGTATTTT. Its translation is CASSLSASTDTQYF. Based on the CDR3 plus reference TRBV7-2 and TRBJ2-3, the full variable domain is GAGVSQSPSNKVTEKGKDVELRCDPISGHTALYWYRQSLGQGLEFLIYFQGNSAPDKSGLPSDRFSAERTGGSVSTLTIQRTQQEDSAVYLCASSLSASTDTQYFGPGTRLTVL.